This entry is about one T cell receptor beta chain. Its antigen is not known. J gave up 3 bases and V 4 bases, and 2 bases lay outside the gene matches. This CDR3 is 14 amino acids long. From germline, CDR1 is SGHRS and CDR2 YFSETQ. The data belong to a study of T cell responses to AZD1222 COVID-19 vaccine. Notes on the study in general: Across the whole spike, CD4 TCRs peaked at regions 160-218 and 743-854. Seropositive AZD1222 recipients at baseline numbered only five to seven. Reports indicate that nearly half of spike-specific TCRs are directed at unmutated variant regions. Researchers took repertoire samples only after the peak T cell response had come.

This table comes from immunoSEQ multiplex PCR, and its TCRdb copy is limited to in-frame clones, with some not included. The sample contains fewer than 200,000 clones, approximately 90% of which appear only once. The specimen was peripheral blood, collected on day 0 of AZD1222 vaccination. The chain is built from TRBV5-1 and TRBJ2-2; 8 positions match TRBD2. This receptor was taken from an adult in good health. The CDR3 DNA is TGCGCCAGCAGCCAACTAGCGGACACCGGGGAGCTGTTTTTT. Amino acid sequence: CASSQLADTGELFF.